The 24 T cell receptor beta chains listed next were all sequenced from one sample in a study of cytomegalovirus exposure and HLA in healthy donors. PCR employed 60 Vbeta and 13 Jbeta primers. TCRdb's copy holds only in-frame clones and misses some; the assay was immunoSEQ multiplex PCR. The sample lists about 190,000 clones, 65% to 85% occurring once. The sequencing sample was made of PBMCs. The receptors originated from a middle-aged man in good health and CMV-seropositive.

The CDR3 DNA follows: TGTGCCAGCAGCGTGAGGGGGGGCGGGGCGAACACTGAAGCTTTCTTT. It yields the protein CASSVRGGGANTEAFF. The V and J genes are TRBV9 and TRBJ1-1; TRBD1 might be the D (6 bases). The CDR3 is 16 amino acids. V was clipped by 2 bases and J by 1 base, with 15 bases between them. Germline lookup yields CDR1 SGDLS and CDR2 YYNGEE.

As for this clone: Germline is not matched at one junction end, which may reflect a read error. V and J are TRBV7-9 and TRBJ2-2, with D perhaps TRBD2 (6 bases). Germline-derived CDR1 and CDR2 are SEHNR and FQNEAQ (reference sequence). The CDR3 sequence is 16 residues long. CDR3 sequence reads: CSSSSGSGSNTGELFF. CDR3 DNA sequence: TGTTCCAGCAGCTCCGGAAGCGGGTCGAACACCGGGGAGCTGTTTTTT.

The rearrangement uses TRBV7-3 and TRBJ2-1; 7 nucleotides align to TRBD2. CDR1 and CDR2 (germline): SGHTA, FQGTGA. This CDR3 contains 17 residues. J lost 4 bases, V lost 2 bases, and 11 bases had no gene match. CDR3 residues: CASSLVGGEGPYNEQFF. The CDR3, as DNA: TGTGCCAGCAGCTTAGTGGGGGGGGAAGGACCATACAATGAGCAGTTCTTC.

The chain uses TRBV7-2 and TRBJ2-7; 7 bases agree with TRBD2. There are 13 residues in the CDR3. After removal of 4 bases from V and 0 bases from J, the junction contained 0 bases not matched to a gene. In germline, CDR1 is SGHTA, CDR2 FQGNSA. The CDR3 spells CASSWTSSYEQYF. In nucleotides, the CDR3 is TGTGCCAGCAGCTGGACTAGCTCCTACGAGCAGTACTTC.

The rearrangement links TRBV6-5 to TRBJ2-1, with TRBD2 identical over 11 bases. V was pared by 3 bases and J by 9 bases, with 4 bases of the junction left unmatched. The CDR3 is made up of 14 amino acids. Germline-derived CDR1 and CDR2 are MNHEY and SVGAGI. Here the CDR3 DNA reads TGTGCCAGCAGTTATAATAGCGGGAGGGGTGAGCAGTTCTTC. This codes for CASSYNSGRGEQFF.

The sample holds a few counts of this clone. V usage is TRBV13 and J usage is TRBJ2-5, with 7 bases that match TRBD2. Per the germline V gene, CDR1 is PRHDT and CDR2 is FYEKMQ (reference sequence). Germline trimming cut 5 bases from V and 9 bases from J; bases unmatched to any gene: 9. The CDR3 extends over 13 amino acids. CDR3 protein: CASSQAAAGAQYF. The CDR3 DNA reads as TGTGCCAGCAGCCAAGCAGCGGCGGGGGCCCAGTACTTC. Looking up the rest from reference TRBV13 and TRBJ2-5 gives the full variable domain: AAGVIQSPRHLIKEKRETATLKCYPIPRHDTVYWYQQGPGQDPQFLISFYEKMQSDKGSIPDRFSAQQFSDYHSELNMSSLELGDSALYFCASSQAAAGAQYFGPGTRLLVL.

This clone has only one observation. The rearrangement links TRBV10-3 to TRBJ2-7; 11 bases map to TRBD2. The CDR3 has 17 residues. V shed 4 bases, J shed 5 bases, and the junction held 13 bases outside the gene matches. The germline V gene has CDR1 ENHRY and CDR2 SYGVKD. The CDR3 here is CAISGAALAGGLDEQYF. CDR3 DNA sequence: TGTGCCATCAGTGGGGCGGCATTAGCGGGAGGGCTCGACGAGCAGTACTTC.

The genes are TRBV14 and TRBJ1-2; D gene uncertain. V lost 1 base, J lost 0 bases, and 6 bases lay in between. The CDR3 runs to 14 residues. Germline loops: CDR1 SGHDN, CDR2 FVKESK. The CDR3 here is CASSQGSTNYGYTF. The CDR3 nucleotides read TGTGCCAGCAGCCAAGGGAGCACTAACTATGGCTACACCTTC.

The chain combines TRBV6-1 with TRBJ1-3; D is undetermined. The CDR3 spans 14 residues. Germline loops: CDR1 MNHNS, CDR2 SASEGT. V lost 6 bases, J lost 6 bases, and 15 bases lay in between. CDR3 coding DNA: TGTGCCAGCAGGCCACAGCTGTATGAAAACACCATATATTTT. It is translated as CASRPQLYENTIYF.

DNA for the CDR3: TGTGCCAGTAGTAGCGGGTCGAACACCGGGGAGCTGTTTTTT. Protein: CASSSGSNTGELFF. V usage is TRBV19 and J usage is TRBJ2-2, with D tentatively TRBD2 (5 bases). This CDR3 is built from 14 residues. V gave up 4 bases and J gave up 0 bases, with 6 bases separating them. Looked up from germline, CDR1 is LNHDA and CDR2 is SQIVND (reference sequence).

The J gene is TRBJ2-5, the V gene TRBV11-1; D remains ambiguous. The better agreement between TRBJ2-7 and the DNA end casts doubt on the J call. This CDR3 has 14 amino acids. Germline values: CDR1 SGHAT, CDR2 FQDESV (reference sequence). CDR3 nucleotide sequence: TGTGCCAGCAGCTTAGGAGGATCGTCCTACGAGCAGTACTTC. Encoded protein: CASSLGGSSYEQYF.

This chain joins TRBV6-6 and TRBJ1-2, with 9 bases matching TRBD1. The V gene end was trimmed by 10 bases and the J gene end by 8 bases; junction bases not matched to a gene: 11. Germline CDR1 reads MNHNY; CDR2 reads SVGAGI (reference sequence). The CDR3 totals 13 residues. The CDR3 loop reads CATKRGQGGGYTF. The CDR3 DNA is TGTGCCACAAAAAGGGGACAGGGCGGGGGCTACACCTTC.

The chain carries TRBV7-3 and TRBJ2-2; TRBD1 is a possible D gene (6 bases). The CDR3 runs to 15 residues. Between the trimmed V and J ends, which lost 3 bases and 3 bases, there was a span of 11 bases. The germline gives CDR1 SGHTA, CDR2 FQGTGA. The CDR3 sequence is CASSFFGGHTGELFF. The CDR3 nucleotides are TGTGCCAGCAGCTTTTTTGGGGGCCACACCGGGGAGCTGTTTTTT.

V and J are TRBV2 and TRBJ1-1, with 7 bases fitting TRBD1. Germline CDR1 is SNHLY and CDR2 is FYNNEI. This CDR3 region has 15 residues. The junction had 11 bases not matched to a gene; V was cut back by 6 bases and J by 4 bases. CDR3 loop: CASRGATGSGTEAFF. CDR3 bases: TGTGCCAGCAGGGGGGCGACAGGGTCGGGCACTGAAGCTTTCTTT.

CDR3 nucleotides: TGTGCCAGCTCAGGGCGATTCATGAACACTGAAGCTTTCTTT. It translates to CASSGRFMNTEAFF. The V and J genes are TRBV11-1 and TRBJ1-1, with a possible D match to TRBD1 (5 bases). V lost 8 bases and J lost 0, with 13 bases in between. This CDR3 contains 14 residues. The germline CDR1 and CDR2 sequences are SGHAT and FQDESV (reference sequence).

CDR3 sequence: CASSFSTGGIEWNQPQHF. The CDR3, as DNA: TGTGCCAGCAGCTTTTCTACAGGGGGGATTGAATGGAATCAGCCCCAGCATTTT. The chain uses TRBV7-8 and TRBJ1-5, with TRBD1 matching 8 bases. Germline V CDR1 and CDR2: SGHVS, FQNEAQ. Trimming at V came to 3 bases and at J to 4 bases, leaving 14 bases not matched to a gene. CDR3 size: 18 residues. Looking up the rest from reference TRBV7-8 and TRBJ1-5 gives the full variable domain: GAGVSQSPRYKVAKRGQDVALRCDPISGHVSLFWYQQALGQGPEFLTYFQNEAQLDKSGLPSDRFFAERPEGSVSTLKIQRTQQEDSAVYLCASSFSTGGIEWNQPQHFGDGTRLSIL.

The rearrangement uses TRBV6-1 and TRBJ2-2, with D possibly being TRBD2 (5 bases). The CDR3 has 12 amino acids. From germline, CDR1 is MNHNS and CDR2 SASEGT. Between the trimmed V and J ends, which lost 7 bases and 6 bases, there was a span of 9 bases. CDR3 nucleotides: TGTGCCAGCAAAAGGGAGCCCGGGGAGCTGTTTTTT. It specifies CASKREPGELFF.

V is TRBV28 and J is TRBJ1-5; unclear D gene. Deletions cut 5 bases from V and 2 bases from J, with 16 bases between. This CDR3 region has 16 residues. Germline values: CDR1 MDHEN, CDR2 SYDVKM. CDR3 region: CASSPLGGLGNQPQHF. In DNA, the CDR3 is TGTGCCAGCAGTCCGCTAGGCGGGTTGGGCAATCAGCCCCAGCATTTT.

The chain uses TRBV6-6 and TRBJ2-3; 12 positions match TRBD2. Germline trimming cut 8 bases from V and 5 bases from J; bases unmatched to any gene: 5. CDR1 is MNHNY and CDR2 is SVGAGI in the germline V gene (reference sequence). The CDR3 has 14 residues. The CDR3 reads CASQGLAGKDTQYF. CDR3 nucleotides: TGTGCCAGCCAGGGACTAGCGGGTAAAGATACGCAGTATTTT.

This chain uses TRBV6-1 with TRBJ2-7, with D unclear. In germline, CDR1 is MNHNS, CDR2 SASEGT. The V and J ends lost 3 bases and 0 bases respectively, with 9 bases between them. The CDR3 runs 14 residues. The CDR3 sequence is CASSEIGDSYEQYF. The CDR3 DNA reads as TGTGCCAGCAGTGAGATCGGTGACTCCTACGAGCAGTACTTC.

This chain connects TRBV5-1 to TRBJ2-2; TRBD2 is a possible D gene (5 bases). The CDR3 covers 15 residues. V lost 4 bases, J lost 2 bases, and 12 bases lay in between. Germline V CDR1 and CDR2: SGHRS, YFSETQ. CDR3 in amino acids: CASSRREGNTGELFF. The CDR3 DNA is TGCGCCAGCAGCAGACGAGAGGGTAACACCGGGGAGCTGTTTTTT.

This chain uses TRBV10-1 with TRBJ2-2; TRBD2 is a possible D gene (5 bases). Per germline, CDR1 WNHNN and CDR2 SYGVQD (reference sequence). Trimming left V 0 bases short and J 6 bases short, with 5 bases between. This CDR3 contains 13 residues. CDR3 amino acids: CASSESGAGELFF. The DNA of the CDR3 is TGCGCCAGCAGTGAGTCCGGGGCCGGGGAGCTGTTTTTT.

The V and J genes are TRBV2 and TRBJ2-7; TRBD1 aligns across 7 bases. V trimming: 5 bases; J trimming: 6 bases; junction bases outside the gene matches: 4. CDR3 length: 12 residues. The germline CDR1 and CDR2 sequences are SNHLY and FYNNEI. The CDR3 DNA is TGTGCCAGCAGTACCGACAGGGCCGAGCAGTACTTC. Protein product: CASSTDRAEQYF.

This chain joins TRBV18 and TRBJ2-5; possible D gene TRBD1, 5 bases. V was shortened by 6 bases and J by 4 bases, with 21 bases between the two germline ends. This CDR3 region has 16 residues. CDR1 and CDR2 from the germline V gene are KGHSH and LQKENI. The CDR3 DNA reads TGTGCCAGCTCCGATAAAAGACAGCTAGGTGCAGAGACCCAGTACTTC. Protein sequence: CASSDKRQLGAETQYF.